This is a list of T cell receptor beta chains from one sample in a study of beta chain features in type 1 diabetes. Method: immunoSEQ multiplex PCR; TCRdb's copy keeps in-frame clones and lacks some. In the table there are under 450,000 clones, about 15% of which are singletons. The sample comprised naive CD4+ T cells from blood. These receptors originate from a man aged 25-40 years in good health. Both conserved end residues are part of each CDR3. A D gene is named only where the DNA matches it firmly. Only some rows state a clone size, as once, few, many or a class for expanded clones.

>TRBV7-9|TRBJ1-1|15|few|NA
CASSPRADTNTEAFF
TGTGCCAGCAGCCCCAGGGCAGATACGAACACTGAAGCTTTCTTT
>TRBV19|TRBJ2-5|12|few|NA
CASSPGEKTQYF
TGTGCCAGTAGTCCCGGGGAGAAGACCCAGTACTTC
>TRBV5-4|TRBJ2-3|15|NA|TRBD2
CASSLSGVSTDTQYF
TGTGCCAGCAGCTTGAGCGGGGTCAGCACAGATACGCAGTATTTT
>TRBV29-1|TRBJ2-1|11|NA|NA
CSVGLGDEQFF
TGCAGCGTGGGATTGGGGGATGAGCAGTTCTTC
>TRBV10-3|TRBJ2-7|11|few|TRBD1
CAAGSDRGRYF
TGTGCCGCAGGCTCGGACAGGGGGAGGTACTTC
>TRBV7-2|TRBJ2-6|16|few|NA
CASTLWTLAGANVLTF
TGTGCCAGCACCCTTTGGACCCTGGCGGGGGCCAACGTCCTGACTTTC
>TRBV19|TRBJ2-5|13|NA|NA
CASSISGSETQYF
TGTGCCAGTAGTATAAGCGGCTCGGAGACCCAGTACTTC
>TRBV29-1|TRBJ2-1|18|NA|TRBD2
CSDGLADRHKPGYNEQFF
TGCAGCGACGGACTAGCGGACAGGCATAAGCCCGGGTACAATGAGCAGTTCTTC
>TRBV7-9|TRBJ1-5|16|NA|NA
CASSQDRATKGQPQHF
TGCGCCAGCAGCCAAGATCGGGCAACAAAAGGTCAGCCCCAGCATTTT
>TRBV14|TRBJ2-3|14|NA|NA
CASSPGGWTDTQYF
TGTGCCAGCAGCCCCGGGGGCTGGACAGATACGCAGTATTTT
>TRBV11-3|TRBJ2-5|17|few|TRBD2
CASSLALRLAGQETQYF
TGTGCCAGCAGCTTAGCATTGCGACTAGCGGGACAAGAGACCCAGTACTTC
>TRBV5-4|TRBJ2-5|14|NA|TRBD2
CASRPGTTSGTQYF
TGTGCCAGCCGGCCGGGGACTACCTCTGGGACCCAGTACTTC
>TRBV30|TRBJ2-2|15|few|TRBD2
CAWSGLAGTSGELFF
TGTGCCTGGAGTGGACTAGCGGGAACCTCCGGGGAGCTGTTTTTT
>TRBV6-1|TRBJ1-5|14|few|NA
CASSDTGSNQPQHF
TGTGCCAGCAGTGATACGGGATCTAATCAGCCCCAGCATTTT
>TRBV5-1|TRBJ2-2|17|few|TRBD2
CASSPHTSGRSTGELFF
TGCGCCAGCAGCCCCCACACTAGCGGGAGGTCTACCGGGGAGCTGTTTTTT
>TRBV4-2|TRBJ2-2|15|NA|TRBD2
CASSHGTSGTGELFF
TGTGCCAGCAGCCACGGGACTAGCGGGACCGGGGAGCTGTTTTTT
>TRBV7-2|TRBJ2-5|14|few|NA
CASSPRLVGTAQYF
TGTGCCAGCAGCCCACGCCTCGTAGGGACTGCCCAGTACTTC
>TRBV9|TRBJ2-3|15|NA|TRBD2
CASSGRDYHTDTQYF
TGTGCCAGCAGCGGGCGGGACTACCACACAGATACGCAGTATTTT
>TRBV25-1|TRBJ1-2|15|NA|NA
CASRPIHQSPWGYTF
TGTGCCAGCAGACCAATACACCAGTCTCCGTGGGGCTACACCTTC
>TRBV7-9|TRBJ1-5|16|NA|TRBD1
CASSLADRGLHQPQHF
TGTGCCAGCAGCTTAGCGGACAGGGGGCTCCATCAGCCCCAGCATTTT
>TRBV30|TRBJ1-1|12|NA|NA
CAWSAGQTEAFF
TGTGCCTGGAGTGCGGGGCAAACTGAAGCTTTCTTT
>TRBV7-8|TRBJ2-1|16|NA|TRBD1
CASRVNRGVPYNEQFF
TGTGCCAGCAGGGTTAACAGGGGGGTCCCCTACAATGAGCAGTTCTTC
>TRBV6-1|TRBJ2-5|15|NA|TRBD1
CASSESTGFQETQYF
TGTGCCAGCAGTGAATCGACAGGGTTCCAGGAGACCCAGTACTTC
>TRBV4-1|TRBJ2-3|18|NA|TRBD2
CASSQEGLRGGRTDTQYF
TGCGCCAGCAGCCAAGAGGGCCTTCGCGGGGGAAGGACAGATACGCAGTATTTT
>TRBV5-6|TRBJ2-3|14|NA|NA
CASSSFGVTDTQYF
TGTGCCAGCAGCTCGTTCGGGGTTACAGATACGCAGTATTTT
>TRBV11-1|TRBJ2-2|14|NA|NA
CASSLSRSAGELFF
TGTGCCAGCAGCTTAAGCCGCTCCGCCGGGGAGCTGTTTTTT
>TRBV7-2|TRBJ2-1|15|NA|TRBD1
CASSSDRGSYNEQFF
TGTGCCAGCAGCTCCGACAGGGGCTCCTACAATGAGCAGTTCTTC
>TRBV4-2|TRBJ2-2|16|few|NA
CASSQEVMGNTGELFF
TGTGCCAGCAGCCAAGAAGTAATGGGTAACACCGGGGAGCTGTTTTTT
>TRBV20-1|TRBJ1-2|11|few|NA
CSAISDYGYTF
TGCAGTGCTATATCGGACTATGGCTACACCTTC
>TRBV4-3|TRBJ2-5|15|few|NA
CASSQERQGAETQYF
TGCGCCAGCAGCCAAGAACGGCAGGGTGCGGAGACCCAGTACTTC
>TRBV9|TRBJ2-5|15|NA|NA
CASSVLSSSSETQYF
TGTGCCAGCAGCGTCCTAAGTTCATCGTCGGAGACCCAGTACTTC